These 10 T cell receptor beta chains originate from one sample sequenced in a study of blood T cell repertoires in COVID-19. This table comes from immunoSEQ multiplex PCR, and its TCRdb copy is limited to in-frame clones, with some not included. Seen here are around 140,000 clones, 84% observed once, and the top ten hold 44%. Sequencing was performed on peripheral blood. These receptors originate from a human donor in a cohort sampled during active COVID-19.

The chain has TRBV7-2 and TRBJ2-5, with 8 bases aligning to TRBD1. CDR1 and CDR2 (germline): SGHTA, FQGNSA. Trimming at V came to 4 bases and at J to 7 bases, leaving 11 bases not matched to a gene. The CDR3 consists of 15 residues. This chain's CDR3 is CASSSGRGRSVTQYF. In nucleotides, the CDR3 is TGTGCCAGCAGCTCGGGCAGGGGGCGATCGGTGACCCAGTACTTC.

This clone was counted a few times. The genes are TRBV4-1 and TRBJ1-3; 8 nucleotides agree with TRBD1. With V trimmed by 4 bases and J by 7 bases, 9 bases remained unmatched. The germline CDR1 and CDR2 sequences are MGHRA and YSYEKL. This CDR3 is built from 15 residues. CDR3 protein: CASSPFDRGENTIYF. CDR3 bases: TGCGCCAGCAGCCCCTTTGACAGGGGAGAGAACACCATATATTTT.

The chain uses TRBV6-2 or TRBV6-3 and TRBJ2-7, with TRBD2 matching over 8 bases. Per germline, CDR1 MNHEY and CDR2 SVGEGT. CDR3 length: 13 residues. V lost 7 bases and J lost 7; bases outside the gene matches: 9. CDR3 coding DNA: TGTGCCAGCACCCCAAGCGGGAGAGAGGAGCAGTACGTC. This gives the protein CASTPSGREEQYV.

The chain joins TRBV6-6 to TRBJ1-1, with D maybe TRBD1 (6 bases). Per the germline V gene, CDR1 is MNHNY and CDR2 is SVGAGI (reference sequence). The V end lost 6 bases, the J end lost 3 bases, and 17 bases lay between the germline ends. The length of the CDR3 is 15 residues. The CDR3 DNA is TGTGCCAGCAGACAACAACAGGGTGTCGACACTGAAGCTTTCTTT. Translated, it gives CASRQQQGVDTEAFF.

The chain links TRBV19 to TRBJ1-2; D is perhaps TRBD1 (6 bases). The length of the CDR3 is 14 residues. Per the germline V gene, CDR1 is LNHDA and CDR2 is SQIVND (reference sequence). V lost 5 bases, J lost 2 bases, and 12 bases lay in between. Here the CDR3 reads CASSPPGTNYGYTF. The CDR3 nucleotides read TGTGCCAGTAGTCCTCCCGGGACAAACTATGGCTACACCTTC.

This clone has only one observation. The chain joins TRBV10-3 to TRBJ1-1, with 9 bases matching TRBD1. Germline CDR1 and CDR2: ENHRY and SYGVKD. V trimming: 6 bases; J trimming: 1 base; junction bases outside the gene matches: 6. The CDR3 has 15 amino acids. The CDR3 loop is CAIRGQGLGNTEAFF. The CDR3 nucleotides read TGTGCCATCAGGGGACAGGGTTTGGGGAACACTGAAGCTTTCTTT.

This sequence joins TRBV3-1 (or the pseudogene TRBV3-2) and TRBJ1-1; D is possibly TRBD1 (6 bases). Germline CDR1 LGHDT, CDR2 YNNKEL (reference sequence). The CDR3 runs 13 residues. V dropped 2 bases and J dropped 6 bases, with 10 bases sitting between them. CDR3 nucleotides: TGTGCCAGCAGCCAACCAGGGGTAGCTGAAGCTTTCTTT. Its protein is CASSQPGVAEAFF.

V is TRBV6-6 and J is TRBJ1-2, with 9 bases that match TRBD1. This CDR3 region has 15 residues. Looked up from germline, CDR1 is MNHNY and CDR2 is SVGAGI (reference sequence). Losses at the gene ends were 6 bases for V and 6 bases for J; bases not matched to a gene: 11. This chain's CDR3 is CASRSTLRTGDGYTF. The CDR3 DNA sequence: TGTGCCAGCAGATCAACCCTCAGGACAGGGGATGGCTACACCTTC.

A single count supports this clone. The V gene is TRBV7-2, the J gene TRBJ2-1; tentative D call: TRBD1 (6 bases). The germline V gene has CDR1 SGHTA and CDR2 FQGNSA. The CDR3 covers 15 residues. V was shortened by 1 base and J by 7 bases, with 14 bases between the two germline ends. The CDR3 protein is CASSLGTALLNEQFF. The CDR3 nucleotides read TGTGCCAGCAGCTTAGGGACAGCCCTCTTAAATGAGCAGTTCTTC.

The genes are TRBV13 and TRBJ2-1; 8 nucleotides line up with TRBD2. Germline CDR1 PRHDT, CDR2 FYEKMQ (reference sequence). The CDR3 length is 15 residues. Losses at the gene ends were 0 bases for V and 3 bases for J; bases not matched to a gene: 1. CDR3 DNA sequence: TGTGCCAGCAGCTTAGGGACTAGCGACTACAATGAGCAGTTCTTC. As protein: CASSLGTSDYNEQFF. The complete variable domain, with remaining parts taken from reference TRBV13 and TRBJ2-1, reads AAGVIQSPRHLIKEKRETATLKCYPIPRHDTVYWYQQGPGQDPQFLISFYEKMQSDKGSIPDRFSAQQFSDYHSELNMSSLELGDSALYFCASSLGTSDYNEQFFGPGTRLTVL.